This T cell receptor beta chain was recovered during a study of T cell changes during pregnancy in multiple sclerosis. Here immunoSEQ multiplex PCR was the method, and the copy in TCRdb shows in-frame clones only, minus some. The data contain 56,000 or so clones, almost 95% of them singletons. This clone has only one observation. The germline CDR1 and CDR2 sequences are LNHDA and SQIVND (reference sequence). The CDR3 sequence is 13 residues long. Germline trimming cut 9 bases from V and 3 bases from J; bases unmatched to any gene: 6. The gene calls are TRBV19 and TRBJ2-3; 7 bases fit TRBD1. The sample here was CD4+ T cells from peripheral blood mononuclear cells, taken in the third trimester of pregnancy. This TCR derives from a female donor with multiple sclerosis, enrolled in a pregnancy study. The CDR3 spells CASQRQGTDTQYF. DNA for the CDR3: TGTGCCAGCCAGAGACAGGGTACAGATACGCAGTATTTT. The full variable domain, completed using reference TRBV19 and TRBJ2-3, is DGGITQSPKYLFRKEGQNVTLSCEQNLNHDAMYWYRQDPGQGLRLIYYSQIVNDFQKGDIAEGYSVSREKKESFPLTVTSAQKNPTAFYLCASQRQGTDTQYFGPGTRLTVL.